These T cell receptor beta chains were read from a single sample in a study of blood T cell repertoires in COVID-19. The assay was immunoSEQ multiplex PCR, and TCRdb's table has in-frame clones only and misses some. The repertoire holds some 200,000 clones, with roughly four fifths as singletons. Sequencing was carried out using peripheral blood. These receptors came from a woman aged 45-59 years with active or convalescent COVID-19. Each CDR3 is given with its conserved first and last residue. D genes are given only for firm matches. Some rows have no size entry. The others give once, few or many, or a class for an expanded clone.

size	D	V	J	CDR3	DNA
-	TRBD2	TRBV18	TRBJ2-7	CASSLAGLSYEQYF	TGTGCCAGCTCCCTAGCGGGCCTTTCCTACGAGCAGTACTTC
-	-	TRBV4-1	TRBJ1-4	CASSLLRGTNEKLFF	TGCGCCAGCAGCCTACTCAGGGGAACTAATGAAAAACTGTTTTTT
-	-	TRBV24-1	TRBJ1-2	CATSDGHSPDRRGYTF	TGTGCCACCAGTGACGGACACAGTCCCGACAGGAGAGGCTACACCTTC
few	-	TRBV11-2	TRBJ1-4	CASSLEGGSNEKLFF	TGTGCCAGCAGCTTAGAGGGGGGAAGTAATGAAAAACTGTTTTTT
few	TRBD1	TRBV19	TRBJ1-5	CASSIISGQGAQPQHF	TGTGCCAGTAGTATCATATCGGGACAGGGGGCTCAGCCCCAGCATTTT
-	-	TRBV4-1	TRBJ1-1	CASRRGEAGYTEAFF	TGCGCCAGCAGACGTGGAGAGGCTGGGTACACTGAAGCTTTCTTT
-	-	TRBV27	TRBJ2-3	CASSLNLVDTQYF	TGTGCCAGCAGTTTAAATCTAGTGGATACGCAGTATTTT
-	-	TRBV10-3	TRBJ1-2	CAISDRGGYTF	TGTGCCATCAGTGATCGGGGTGGCTACACCTTC
-	-	TRBV6-5	TRBJ2-3	CASSTGYTQYF	TGTGCCAGCAGTACAGGGTACACGCAGTATTTT
-	-	TRBV12-3/TRBV12-4	TRBJ1-3	CASSWTPGNTIYF	TGTGCCAGCAGTTGGACTCCAGGAAACACCATATATTTT
-	TRBD1	TRBV2	TRBJ1-2	CASSKDRGYGYTF	TGTGCCAGCAGTAAGGACAGGGGCTATGGCTACACCTTC
-	-	TRBV2	TRBJ1-5	CASSEQRRGNQPQHF	TGTGCCAGCAGTGAACAACGAAGAGGGAATCAGCCCCAGCATTTT
-	TRBD1	TRBV5-1	TRBJ1-1	CASKGDRANGAEAFF	TGCGCCAGCAAAGGGGACAGGGCGAACGGCGCTGAAGCTTTCTTT
-	TRBD1	TRBV30	TRBJ1-5	CAWSLWGQGFAGNQPQHF	TGTGCCTGGAGTCTGTGGGGACAGGGGTTTGCCGGCAATCAGCCCCAGCATTTT
-	-	TRBV28	TRBJ1-3	CASSRVRATGNTIYF	TGTGCCAGCAGCCGTGTGAGGGCTACTGGAAACACCATATATTTT
few	TRBD1	TRBV5-1	TRBJ1-2	CASSLGQGDGYTF	TGCGCCAGCAGCTTGGGACAGGGCGATGGCTACACCTTC
-	-	TRBV12-1	TRBJ1-2	CASGGQNNYGYTF	TGTGCCAGCGGGGGACAGAATAACTATGGCTACACCTTC
-	-	TRBV9	TRBJ1-6	CASTGGGANSPLHF	TGTGCCAGCACCGGAGGGGGGGCTAATTCACCCCTCCACTTT
-	-	TRBV2	TRBJ1-4	CASSQTGLANEKLFF	TGTGCCAGCAGTCAAACAGGGCTCGCTAATGAAAAACTGTTTTTT
once	TRBD1	TRBV19	TRBJ1-5	CASSQGGQPQHF	TGTGCCAGTAGTCAGGGGGGTCAGCCCCAGCATTTT
-	-	TRBV12-5	TRBJ1-1	CASGLGAGNLLNTEAFF	TGTGCTAGTGGTTTGGGGGCTGGTAACTTACTGAACACTGAAGCTTTCTTT
once	-	TRBV11-2	TRBJ1-6	CASSLSTFNSPLHF	TGTGCCAGCAGCTTAAGTACTTTTAACTCACCCCTCCACTTT
-	TRBD1	TRBV11-2	TRBJ1-2	CASSLDSPDRGGGYTF	TGTGCCAGCAGTTTAGATAGCCCCGACAGGGGAGGAGGCTACACCTTC
once	-	TRBV30	TRBJ1-2	CAWRTNQGIGYTF	TGTGCCTGGAGGACCAACCAGGGGATTGGCTACACCTTC
-	TRBD2	TRBV29-1	TRBJ2-1	CSVIRLASSYNEQFF	TGCAGCGTTATACGACTAGCAAGCTCCTACAATGAGCAGTTCTTC
-	-	TRBV4-1	TRBJ2-4	CASSQPGENIQYF	TGCGCCAGCTCCCAGCCAGGGGAAAACATTCAGTACTTC
-	TRBD1	TRBV28	TRBJ1-2	CASSSPRTGDGYTF	TGTGCCAGCAGTTCCCCGCGGACAGGGGACGGCTACACCTTC
-	-	TRBV28	TRBJ1-2	CASRPGPAGSYTF	TGCGCCAGCAGGCCAGGACCGGCCGGGAGCTACACCTTC
-	TRBD2	TRBV9	TRBJ2-7	CASSVVPAGGHEQYF	TGTGCCAGCAGCGTAGTCCCAGCGGGAGGTCACGAGCAGTACTTC
-	-	TRBV28	TRBJ2-3	CASSSIRGKSDTQYF	TGTGCCAGCAGTTCTATCAGGGGTAAATCAGATACGCAGTATTTT
-	-	TRBV6-5	TRBJ1-2	CASSYVGASFGYGYTF	TGTGCCAGCAGTTACGTCGGAGCTTCTTTTGGATATGGCTACACCTTC
-	TRBD2	TRBV5-5	TRBJ2-1	CASSLGLGTSGRYEQFF	TGTGCCAGCAGCTTGGGGTTAGGGACTAGCGGGAGATATGAGCAGTTCTTC
-	-	TRBV7-9	TRBJ1-1	CASSSTMRNTEAFF	TGTGCCAGCAGTTCTACTATGAGGAACACTGAAGCTTTCTTT
-	-	TRBV28	TRBJ1-2	CASRGLGDGYTF	TGTGCCAGCAGGGGCCTGGGTGATGGCTACACCTTC
-	-	TRBV27	TRBJ1-1	CASSSQGRNTEAFF	TGTGCCAGCAGTTCCCAGGGTAGAAACACTGAAGCTTTCTTT
-	TRBD2	TRBV9	TRBJ2-1	CASSVARDEGRDEQFF	TGTGCCAGCAGCGTAGCCAGGGATGAAGGGAGGGATGAGCAGTTCTTC
-	-	TRBV9	TRBJ2-5	CASSVGAGVGHYSTLQETQYF	TGTGCCAGCAGCGTAGGGGCCGGGGTGGGCCACTATTCAACTCTCCAAGAGACCCAGTACTTC
-	-	TRBV13	TRBJ2-7	CASSLTPNPYEQYF	TGTGCCAGCAGCCTTACTCCCAATCCCTACGAGCAGTACTTC
-	TRBD1	TRBV5-1	TRBJ2-1	CASSSDRGLWNEQFF	TGCGCCAGCAGCTCGGACAGGGGGCTCTGGAATGAGCAGTTCTTC
-	TRBD2	TRBV11-3	TRBJ2-7	CASRNPGLVRLGRRGEQYF	TGTGCCAGCAGAAATCCGGGACTAGTGAGATTAGGGCGACGGGGCGAGCAGTACTTC
-	-	TRBV24-1	TRBJ2-3	CATRGRFGTDTQYF	TGTGCCACCAGGGGGCGATTTGGGACAGATACGCAGTATTTT
once	TRBD2	TRBV19	TRBJ2-3	CASSIRAGTSGRTDTQYF	TGTGCCAGTAGTATTAGGGCTGGGACTAGCGGGAGAACAGATACGCAGTATTTT
-	TRBD1	TRBV28	TRBJ2-2	CASSRPVRTGDYLGELFF	TGTGCCAGCAGTCGACCGGTTCGGACAGGGGATTACTTGGGGGAGCTGTTTTTT
-	-	TRBV7-9	TRBJ1-1	CASSLGLDTEAFF	TGTGCCAGCAGCTTAGGGCTGGACACTGAAGCTTTCTTT
-	-	TRBV5-6	TRBJ2-4	CASSTYGQSTGIQYF	TGTGCCAGCAGTACCTACGGACAGTCTACTGGCATTCAGTACTTC
-	TRBD1	TRBV7-6	TRBJ1-2	CASSQGQGAIYGYTF	TGTGCCAGCAGCCAAGGGCAGGGGGCTATCTATGGCTACACCTTC
-	-	TRBV19	TRBJ1-1	CASSLRRDTEAFF	TGTGCCAGTAGTTTGCGTCGGGACACTGAAGCTTTCTTT
-	TRBD2	TRBV5-4	TRBJ2-7	CASSLATSGTYEQYF	TGTGCCAGCAGCTTGGCAACTAGCGGGACCTACGAGCAGTACTTC
-	-	TRBV5-1	TRBJ1-3	CASSLEEGRNTIYF	TGCGCCAGCAGCTTGGAAGAGGGCCGGAACACCATATATTTT
-	TRBD1	TRBV6-5	TRBJ2-1	CASSSTGERRNNEQFF	TGTGCCAGCAGTTCAACAGGGGAGAGGAGGAACAATGAGCAGTTCTTC
-	TRBD1	TRBV25-1	TRBJ2-1	CASSDYRQGGFNEQFF	TGTGCCAGCAGTGATTATCGACAGGGGGGATTCAATGAGCAGTTCTTC
-	TRBD2	TRBV25-1	TRBJ2-5	CASSEANLRRDYQTQYF	TGTGCCAGCAGTGAAGCCAACCTTCGCCGGGACTACCAGACCCAGTACTTC